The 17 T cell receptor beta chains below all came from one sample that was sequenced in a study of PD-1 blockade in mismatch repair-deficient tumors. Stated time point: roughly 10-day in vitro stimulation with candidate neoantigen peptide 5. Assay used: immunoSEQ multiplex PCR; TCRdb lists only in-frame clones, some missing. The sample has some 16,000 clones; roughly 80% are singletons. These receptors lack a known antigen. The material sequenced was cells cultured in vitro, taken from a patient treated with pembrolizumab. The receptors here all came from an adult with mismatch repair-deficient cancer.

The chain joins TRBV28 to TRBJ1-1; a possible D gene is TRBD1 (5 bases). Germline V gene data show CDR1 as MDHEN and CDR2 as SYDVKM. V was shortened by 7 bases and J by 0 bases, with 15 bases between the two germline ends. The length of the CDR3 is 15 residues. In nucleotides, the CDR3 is TGTGCCAGCATCAAGTGGGGCGGAGTGAACACTGAAGCTTTCTTT. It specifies CASIKWGGVNTEAFF.

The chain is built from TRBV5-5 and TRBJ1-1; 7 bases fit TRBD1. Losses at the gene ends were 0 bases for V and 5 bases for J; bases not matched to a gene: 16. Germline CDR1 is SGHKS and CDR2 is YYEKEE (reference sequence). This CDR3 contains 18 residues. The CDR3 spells CASSLGQGISSLGTEAFF. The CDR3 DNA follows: TGTGCCAGCAGCTTGGGACAGGGTATTTCTTCCCTGGGAACTGAAGCTTTCTTT.

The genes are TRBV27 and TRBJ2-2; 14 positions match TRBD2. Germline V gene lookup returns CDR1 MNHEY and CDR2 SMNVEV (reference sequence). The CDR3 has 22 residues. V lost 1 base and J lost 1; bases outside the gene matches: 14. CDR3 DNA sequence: TGTGCCAGCAGTTTATATGGTCTATCTGGGACTAGCGGGAGCCAGAACACCGGGGAGCTGTTTTTT. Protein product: CASSLYGLSGTSGSQNTGELFF.

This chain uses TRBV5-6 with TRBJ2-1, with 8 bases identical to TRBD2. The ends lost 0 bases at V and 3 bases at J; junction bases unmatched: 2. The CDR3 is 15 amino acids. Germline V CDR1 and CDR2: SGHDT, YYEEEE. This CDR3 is CASSLGLAIYNEQFF. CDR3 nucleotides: TGTGCCAGCAGCTTGGGACTAGCGATCTACAATGAGCAGTTCTTC.

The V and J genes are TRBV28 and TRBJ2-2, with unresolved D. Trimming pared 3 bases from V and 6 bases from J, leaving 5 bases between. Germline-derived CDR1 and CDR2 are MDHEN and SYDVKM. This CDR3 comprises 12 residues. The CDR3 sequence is CASSLLAGELFF. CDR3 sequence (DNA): TGTGCCAGCAGTTTGTTAGCCGGGGAGCTGTTTTTT.

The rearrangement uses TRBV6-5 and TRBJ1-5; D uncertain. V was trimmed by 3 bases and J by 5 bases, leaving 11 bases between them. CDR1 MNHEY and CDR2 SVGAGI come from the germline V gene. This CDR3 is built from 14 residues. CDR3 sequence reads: CASSYPTTDQPQHF. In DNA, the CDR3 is TGTGCCAGCAGTTATCCTACGACCGATCAGCCCCAGCATTTT.

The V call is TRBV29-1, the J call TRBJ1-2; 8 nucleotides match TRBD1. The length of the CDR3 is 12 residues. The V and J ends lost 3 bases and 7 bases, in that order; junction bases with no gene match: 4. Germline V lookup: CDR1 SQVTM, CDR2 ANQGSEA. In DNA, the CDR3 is TGCAGCGTTGAGTCAGGGGGCGGTGGCTACACCTTC. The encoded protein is CSVESGGGGYTF.

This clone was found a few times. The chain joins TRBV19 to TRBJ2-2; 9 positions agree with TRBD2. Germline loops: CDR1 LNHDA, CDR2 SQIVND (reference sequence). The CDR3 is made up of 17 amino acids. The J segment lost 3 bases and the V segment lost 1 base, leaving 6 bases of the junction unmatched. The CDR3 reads CASSIGSSGSDTGELFF. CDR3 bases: TGTGCCAGTAGTATAGGAAGTAGCGGGAGTGACACCGGGGAGCTGTTTTTT.

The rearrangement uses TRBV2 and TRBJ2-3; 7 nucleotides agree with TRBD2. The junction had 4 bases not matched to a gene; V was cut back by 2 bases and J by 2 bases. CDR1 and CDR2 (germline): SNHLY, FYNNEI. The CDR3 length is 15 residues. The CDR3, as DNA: TGTGCCAGCAGTGAACAGGCGGGAGTCACAGATACGCAGTATTTT. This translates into CASSEQAGVTDTQYF.

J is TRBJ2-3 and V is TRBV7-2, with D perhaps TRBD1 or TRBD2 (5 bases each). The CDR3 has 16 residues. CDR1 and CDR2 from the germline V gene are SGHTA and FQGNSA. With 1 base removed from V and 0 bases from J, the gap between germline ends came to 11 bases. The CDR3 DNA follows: TGTGCCAGCAGCTTAGGAGGGACGGCCAGCACAGATACGCAGTATTTT. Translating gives CASSLGGTASTDTQYF.

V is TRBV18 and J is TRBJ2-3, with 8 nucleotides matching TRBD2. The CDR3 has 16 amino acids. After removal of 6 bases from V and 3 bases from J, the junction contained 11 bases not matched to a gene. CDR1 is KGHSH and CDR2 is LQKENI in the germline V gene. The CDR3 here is CASSSPGSGNTDTQYF. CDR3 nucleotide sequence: TGTGCCAGCTCGTCACCCGGTAGCGGGAATACAGATACGCAGTATTTT.

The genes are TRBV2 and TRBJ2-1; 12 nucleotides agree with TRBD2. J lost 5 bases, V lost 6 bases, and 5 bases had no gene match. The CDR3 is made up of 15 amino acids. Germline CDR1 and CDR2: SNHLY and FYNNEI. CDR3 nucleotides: TGTGCCAGCAGGGGGGGACTAGCGGGTGACAATGAGCAGTTCTTC. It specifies CASRGGLAGDNEQFF.

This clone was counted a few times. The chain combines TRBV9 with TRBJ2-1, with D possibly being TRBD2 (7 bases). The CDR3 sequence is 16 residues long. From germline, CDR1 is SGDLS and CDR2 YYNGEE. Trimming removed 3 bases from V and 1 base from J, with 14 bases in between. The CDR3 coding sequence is TGTGCCAGCAGCGGTGGACTAGGGGGTTCCTACAATGAGCAGTTCTTC. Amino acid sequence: CASSGGLGGSYNEQFF.

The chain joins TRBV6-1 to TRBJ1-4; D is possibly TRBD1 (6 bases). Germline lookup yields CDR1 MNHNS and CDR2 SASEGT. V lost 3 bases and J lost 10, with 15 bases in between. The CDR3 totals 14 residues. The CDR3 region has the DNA TGTGCCAGCAGTGAGAGGACAGTGGGCGGAAAACTGTTTTTT. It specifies CASSERTVGGKLFF.

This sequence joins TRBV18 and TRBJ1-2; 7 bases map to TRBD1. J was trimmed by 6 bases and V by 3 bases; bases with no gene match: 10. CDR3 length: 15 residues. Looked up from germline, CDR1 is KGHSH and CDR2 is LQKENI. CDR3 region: CASSPIRQGGNGYTF. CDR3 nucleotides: TGTGCCAGCTCACCTATAAGACAGGGCGGGAATGGCTACACCTTC.

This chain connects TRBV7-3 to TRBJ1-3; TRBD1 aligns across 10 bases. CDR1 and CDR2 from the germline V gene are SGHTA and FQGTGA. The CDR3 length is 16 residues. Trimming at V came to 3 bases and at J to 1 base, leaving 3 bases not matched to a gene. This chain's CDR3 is CASSLTGGASGNTIYF. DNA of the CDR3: TGTGCCAGCAGCTTGACAGGGGGCGCATCTGGAAACACCATATATTTT.

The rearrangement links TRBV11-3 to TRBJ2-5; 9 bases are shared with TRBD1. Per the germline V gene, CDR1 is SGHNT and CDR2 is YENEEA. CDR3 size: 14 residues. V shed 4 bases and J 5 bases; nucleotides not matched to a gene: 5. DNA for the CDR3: TGTGCCAGCAGCTCGGACAGGGGTGATGAGACCCAGTACTTC. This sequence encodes CASSSDRGDETQYF. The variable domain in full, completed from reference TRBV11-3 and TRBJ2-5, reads EAGVVQSPRYKIIEKKQPVAFWCNPISGHNTLYWYLQNLGQGPELLIRYENEEAVDDSQLPKDRFSAERLKGVDSTLKIQPAELGDSAVYLCASSSDRGDETQYFGPGTRLLVL.